The 25 T cell receptor beta chains in this list originate from one sample, sequenced in a study of early T cells in non-severe SARS-CoV-2 infection. TCRdb itself ran the 5' RACE reads through MiXCR, one entry per CDR3 protein. The sample lists roughly 36,000 distinct CDR3 sequences; approximately 5% were seen once. What was sequenced was whole blood. The receptors shown here come from an adult who was a healthcare worker with PCR-confirmed SARS-CoV-2 infection or an uninfected control (not recorded which).

This clonotype was found many times. This sequence joins TRBV29-1 and TRBJ1-2, with 8 bases identical to TRBD1. Per germline, CDR1 SQVTM and CDR2 ANQGSEA. With 0 bases clipped from V and 3 bases from J, the junction kept 0 bases outside the gene matches. This CDR3 spans 13 amino acids. CDR3 in amino acids: CSVEEDRDYGYTF. CDR3 in DNA: TGCAGCGTTGAAGAGGACAGGGACTATGGCTACACCTTC.

This clonotype was seen a few times. The chain uses TRBV7-3 and TRBJ2-7; no firm D call. This CDR3 is built from 17 residues. Trimming left V 1 base short and J 0 bases short, with 16 bases between. Germline assignment: CDR1 SGHTA and CDR2 FQGTGA. CDR3 coding DNA: TGTGCCAGCAGCTTAAGTCCAGTGAACCCTTACTCCTACGAGCAGTACTTC. Translation gives CASSLSPVNPYSYEQYF.

V gene TRBV30 combines with J gene TRBJ1-6, with D perhaps matching TRBD1 (5 bases). The CDR3 is made up of 14 amino acids. V lost 1 base and J 9 bases, leaving 13 bases between the germline ends. Looked up from germline, CDR1 is GTSNPN and CDR2 is SVGIG (reference sequence). CDR3 protein: CAWSGVQGSSPLHF. The DNA for the CDR3 is TGTGCCTGGAGTGGGGTGCAGGGAAGTTCACCCCTCCACTTT. The entire variable domain, with the rest obtained from reference TRBV30 and TRBJ1-6, is as follows: SQTIHQWPATLVQPVGSPLSLECTVEGTSNPNLYWYRQAAGRGLQLLFYSVGIGQISSEVPQNLSASRPQDRQFILSSKKLLLSDSGFYLCAWSGVQGSSPLHFGNGTRLTVT.

This clonotype appeared many times. V usage is TRBV5-6 and J usage is TRBJ1-3, with a possible D match to TRBD1 (5 bases). V was shortened by 4 bases and J by 8 bases, with 16 bases between the two germline ends. Germline CDR1 and CDR2: SGHDT and YYEEEE. The CDR3 has 14 residues. CDR3 DNA: TGTGCCAGCAGCCGGGCTTGGGGGAGAGACACCATATATTTT. Translated, it gives CASSRAWGRDTIYF.

This clonotype was recorded at least ten times. The chain joins TRBV20-1 to TRBJ2-3; 7 bases line up with TRBD1. Unmatched junction bases numbered 3, after V lost 0 bases and J lost 0 bases. Germline CDR1 is DFQATT and CDR2 is SNEGSKA (reference sequence). The CDR3 extends over 15 amino acids. CDR3 sequence reads: CSAREGTASTDTQYF. CDR3 nucleotide sequence: TGCAGTGCTAGAGAAGGGACAGCTAGCACAGATACGCAGTATTTT.

This clonotype was detected many times. This chain connects TRBV7-9 to TRBJ2-1; weak D call: TRBD1 (6 bases). Looked up from germline, CDR1 is SEHNR and CDR2 is FQNEAQ (reference sequence). Trimming cost V 4 bases and J 8 bases, with 12 bases left between them. This CDR3 region has 13 residues. The CDR3 bases are TGTGCCAGCAGCTCAGGACAGAGGCATGAGCAGTTCTTC. Translated: CASSSGQRHEQFF.

This clonotype has only a few counts. A read error may account for a junction end that differs from germline. The chain couples TRBV7-9 to TRBJ2-2; 8 bases are a match to TRBD1. CDR3 length: 16 amino acids. Looked up from germline, CDR1 is SEHNR and CDR2 is FQNEAQ (reference sequence). CDR3 amino acids: CVSSVSGTGNTGELFF. For the CDR3, the DNA is TGTGTCAGCAGCGTCTCCGGGACAGGAAACACCGGGGAGCTGTTTTTT.

This clonotype appeared a few times. The gene calls are TRBV5-6 and TRBJ2-6, with 7 bases lining up with TRBD1. This CDR3 spans 18 amino acids. J lost 1 base, V lost 0 bases, and 7 bases had no gene match. Germline values: CDR1 SGHDT, CDR2 YYEEEE. CDR3 residues: CASSLVTGALSGANVLTF. In DNA, the CDR3 is TGTGCCAGCAGCTTGGTAACAGGGGCACTTTCTGGGGCCAACGTCCTGACTTTC. The full variable domain, completed using reference TRBV5-6 and TRBJ2-6, is DAGVTQSPTHLIKTRGQQVTLRCSPKSGHDTVSWYQQALGQGPQFIFQYYEEEERQRGNFPDRFSGHQFPNYSSELNVNALLLGDSALYLCASSLVTGALSGANVLTFGAGSRLTVL.

Many counts were recorded for this clonotype. The gene calls are TRBV6-2 or TRBV6-3 and TRBJ1-1, with D tentatively TRBD1 (5 bases). There are 14 residues in the CDR3. Germline values: CDR1 MNHEY, CDR2 SVGEGT. Trimming removed 8 bases at V and 3 bases at J, with 16 bases between. The CDR3 protein is CASGRLMTDTEAFF. For the CDR3, the DNA is TGTGCCAGCGGAAGACTGATGACAGACACTGAAGCTTTCTTT.

This clonotype was counted only a few times. The chain carries TRBV10-3 and TRBJ2-2, with TRBD2 as a possible D gene (5 bases). The CDR3 consists of 15 residues. CDR1 is ENHRY and CDR2 is SYGVKD in the germline V gene. Trimming took 6 bases from V and 0 from J, leaving 11 bases between them. DNA of the CDR3: TGTGCCATCAGCGGGGAGACGGCGAACACCGGGGAGCTGTTTTTT. Its translation: CAISGETANTGELFF.

This clonotype was detected many times. The chain uses TRBV7-3 and TRBJ1-1; D not certain. CDR3 length: 13 amino acids. With 0 bases removed from V and 4 bases from J, the gap between germline ends came to 6 bases. The germline V gene has CDR1 SGHTA and CDR2 FQGTGA. In DNA form, the CDR3 reads TGTGCCAGCAGCTTAACCTGGGGCACTGAAGCTTTCTTT. Encoded protein: CASSLTWGTEAFF.

The genes are TRBV7-8 and TRBJ2-5, with 9 bases aligning to TRBD2. The CDR3 spans 15 residues. J lost 4 bases, V lost 1 base, and 4 bases had no gene match. The germline gives CDR1 SGHVS, CDR2 FQNEAQ. For the CDR3, the DNA is TGTGCCAGCAGCTTAGTAGGCGGGGGGGCAGAGACCCAGTACTTC. This sequence encodes CASSLVGGGAETQYF. Supplemented by reference TRBV7-8 and TRBJ2-5, the full variable domain reads GAGVSQSPRYKVAKRGQDVALRCDPISGHVSLFWYQQALGQGPEFLTYFQNEAQLDKSGLPSDRFFAERPEGSVSTLKIQRTQQEDSAVYLCASSLVGGGAETQYFGPGTRLLVL.

The rearrangement joins TRBV18 to TRBJ1-2, with D hard to call. The CDR3 extends over 13 amino acids. V was trimmed by 6 bases and J by 5 bases, leaving 13 bases between them. Germline V gene sequence: CDR1 KGHSH, CDR2 LQKENI. CDR3 loop: CASSPSTDYGYTF. The CDR3 DNA sequence: TGTGCCAGCTCCCCTAGCACCGATTATGGCTACACCTTC.

The chain employs TRBV28 and TRBJ1-2; 7 nucleotides line up with TRBD1. CDR3 length equals 15 residues. V was clipped by 6 bases and J by 4 bases; unmatched bases: 11. Germline V gene sequence: CDR1 MDHEN, CDR2 SYDVKM. The CDR3 bases are TGTGCCAGCAGACCAGACAGGGAGGGATCCTATGGCTACACCTTC. This translates into CASRPDREGSYGYTF.

This clonotype was detected ten times or more. The chain is built from TRBV10-2 and TRBJ1-6; a weak D match, TRBD1 (6 bases). Germline V gene data show CDR1 as WSHSY and CDR2 as SAAADI. Trimming shortened V by 4 bases and J by 7 bases, and 14 bases separated the two germline ends. The CDR3 is 15 amino acids. The CDR3: CASSVPGQMNSPLHF. In nucleotides, the CDR3 is TGCGCCAGCAGTGTGCCTGGACAGATGAATTCACCCCTCCACTTT.

This clonotype was seen many times. V is TRBV7-8 and J is TRBJ2-5; weak D call: TRBD2 (7 bases). V lost 6 bases to trimming and J lost 5 bases, with 22 bases between them. This CDR3 spans 16 amino acids. CDR1 SGHVS and CDR2 FQNEAQ come from the germline V gene. CDR3 nucleotides: TGTGCCAGCAGTCCAACCGGGGGGCCCGGTAGGGAGACCCAGTACTTC. Its protein product is CASSPTGGPGRETQYF.

This clonotype was counted many times. CDR3 DNA: TGCAGTGCTAGTGGGAGGGGGAAGGCCTATGGCTACACCTTC. It translates to CSASGRGKAYGYTF. The rearrangement uses TRBV20-1 and TRBJ1-2; the D gene is possibly TRBD1 (6 bases). The germline V and J ends were trimmed by 3 bases and 4 bases, with 15 bases remaining between them. The germline CDR1 and CDR2 sequences are DFQATT and SNEGSKA (reference sequence). This CDR3 comprises 14 residues.

On this clonotype: This may be a read error, as it is one base from a much larger clone. CDR3 amino acids: CTSSYGGRETQYF. The CDR3 DNA follows: TGTACCAGCAGCTATGGAGGGCGGGAGACCCAGTACTTC. The chain combines TRBV7-3 with TRBJ2-5; D is perhaps TRBD2 (6 bases). This CDR3 contains 13 residues. Germline CDR1 SGHTA, CDR2 FQGTGA.

This clonotype was seen a few times. The chain has TRBV19 and TRBJ2-1; D gene ambiguous. Per germline, CDR1 LNHDA and CDR2 SQIVND (reference sequence). This CDR3 region has 12 residues. Trimming removed 8 bases from V and 4 bases from J, with 9 bases in between. CDR3 amino acids: CASGRAYNEQFF. The DNA for the CDR3 is TGTGCCAGTGGGCGAGCATACAATGAGCAGTTCTTC.

Many counts were recorded for this clonotype. The chain recombines TRBV24-1 with TRBJ2-1, with D tentatively TRBD2 (6 bases). The CDR3 loop spans 16 amino acids. Per germline, CDR1 KGHDR and CDR2 SFDVKD. Deletions cut 5 bases from V and 1 base from J, with 14 bases between. As DNA, the CDR3 is TGTGCCACCAGTGGCCTACTAGCCGGGTCCTACAATGAGCAGTTCTTC. It encodes CATSGLLAGSYNEQFF.

This clonotype was found many times. The chain employs TRBV3-1 and TRBJ1-6; perhaps TRBD1 as D (6 bases). Germline-derived CDR1 and CDR2 are LGHDT and YNNKEL (reference sequence). The ends were cut back, 3 bases at V and 6 bases at J, with 12 bases in the middle. The CDR3 spans 15 residues. The CDR3 spells CASSQSAGANSPLHF. The CDR3 nucleotides are TGTGCCAGCAGCCAGAGCGCAGGGGCTAATTCACCCCTCCACTTT. Based on the CDR3 plus reference TRBV3-1 and TRBJ1-6, the full variable domain is DTAVSQTPKYLVTQMGNDKSIKCEQNLGHDTMYWYKQDSKKFLKIMFSYNNKELIINETVPNRFSPKSPDKAHLNLHINSLELGDSAVYFCASSQSAGANSPLHFGNGTRLTVT.

This clonotype was detected many times. CDR3 amino acids: CSVVASLGQETQYF. The CDR3 coding sequence is TGCAGCGTTGTCGCTAGTCTGGGGCAAGAGACCCAGTACTTC. The chain links TRBV29-1 to TRBJ2-5; no firm D call. Germline lookup yields CDR1 SQVTM and CDR2 ANQGSEA. Trimming stripped 4 bases from V and 2 bases from J, with 14 bases between. The CDR3 contains 14 residues.

In this sample, this clonotype turned up many times. This chain links TRBV9 with TRBJ2-1; 9 bases are shared with TRBD1. The CDR3 consists of 14 residues. Looked up from germline, CDR1 is SGDLS and CDR2 is YYNGEE. Trimming at V came to 2 bases and at J to 7 bases, leaving 4 bases not matched to a gene. The CDR3 bases are TGTGCCAGCAGCGTTGACAGGGGGAGGAATGAGCAGTTCTTC. Its protein is CASSVDRGRNEQFF.

This clonotype was counted ten times or more. This chain connects TRBV6-5 to TRBJ2-5; 7 bases are shared with TRBD2. Per germline, CDR1 MNHEY and CDR2 SVGAGI. The CDR3 totals 15 residues. V lost 0 bases to trimming and J lost 5 bases; unmatched junction nucleotides: 6. The CDR3 protein is CASSYSIMGGETQYF. The DNA of the CDR3 is TGTGCCAGCAGTTACTCAATCATGGGAGGGGAGACCCAGTACTTC.

About this clonotype itself: A much larger clone sits a single nucleotide away, making a read error possible. The chain uses TRBV12-3 or TRBV12-4 and TRBJ2-7; TRBD1 matches 8 bases. The junction had 7 bases not matched to a gene; V was cut back by 7 bases and J by 2 bases. This CDR3 is 14 amino acids long. CDR3 nucleotide sequence: TGTGCCAGCAACACGGACAGGGCCCCCTACGAGCAGTACTTC. Encoded protein: CASNTDRAPYEQYF.